The clone carrying this TCR beta chain showed up just a few times. CDR1 SGHRS and CDR2 YFSETQ come from the germline V gene. This CDR3 is 14 amino acids long. V was clipped by 4 bases and J by 5 bases, with 12 bases between them. These data are taken from a study of patients and donors after allogeneic stem cell transplantation. TCRdb re-analysed the RT-PCR reads in MiXCR, keeping a single row per CDR3 protein. In the table there are roughly 250,000 distinct CDR3 sequences, around 14% of which are singletons. The chain is built from TRBV5-1 and TRBJ2-2; unclear D gene. The sample taken for sequencing was blood, either unsorted or a sorted T cell fraction (not recorded which). This clonotype originated in a human donor who was either an allogeneic HSCT recipient or a stem cell or donor lymphocyte infusion donor (not recorded which). It is not recorded whose cells these are; they may come from a transplant donor. The CDR3 loop is CASSPGPTTGELFF. DNA of the CDR3: TGCGCCAGCAGCCCGGGCCCGACTACCGGGGAGCTGTTTTTT.